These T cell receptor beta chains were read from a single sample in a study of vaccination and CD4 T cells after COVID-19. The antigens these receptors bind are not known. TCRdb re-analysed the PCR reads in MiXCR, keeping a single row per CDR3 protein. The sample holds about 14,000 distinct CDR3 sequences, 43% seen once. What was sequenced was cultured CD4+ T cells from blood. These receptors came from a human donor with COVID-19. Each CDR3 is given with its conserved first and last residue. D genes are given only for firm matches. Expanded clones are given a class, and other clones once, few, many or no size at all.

TGTGCCAGTAGTTCCAGGACGAATAATAGCTATGGCTACACCTTC	CASSSRTNNSYGYTF	TRBJ1-2	TRBV19	15	.	once
TGTGCCAGCAGCCGGGGAGCGGGCGGCACAGATACGCAGTATTTT	CASSRGAGGTDTQYF	TRBJ2-3	TRBV7-3	15	.	.
TGTGCCAGCAGGGGGCGGGGCGCCTACACAGATACGCAGTATTTT	CASRGRGAYTDTQYF	TRBJ2-3	TRBV6-1	15	.	.
TGCGCCAGCACCTCGGGGGGTGGAACTGAAGCTTTCTTT	CASTSGGGTEAFF	TRBJ1-1	TRBV10-2	13	.	.
TGTGCCAGCAGTTACTCGTTCAGCGGGGGGCTTTCTTACAATGAGCAGTTCTTC	CASSYSFSGGLSYNEQFF	TRBJ2-1	TRBV6-5	18	TRBD2	.
TGTGCCAGCACGTGGGGGGACATCAGGGACTATGGCTACACCTTC	CASTWGDIRDYGYTF	TRBJ1-2	TRBV28	15	.	.
TGTGCCACCAGTGATTTGATAGGGAACACAGATACGCAGTATTTT	CATSDLIGNTDTQYF	TRBJ2-3	TRBV24-1	15	.	once
TGTGCCAGCATATCGGGCGGGGTTGAGACCCAGTACTTC	CASISGGVETQYF	TRBJ2-5	TRBV2	13	.	.
TGCAGTGCTAAGGACCTCCGAGCGGGGTGGGAGACCCAGTACTTC	CSAKDLRAGWETQYF	TRBJ2-5	TRBV20-1	15	TRBD2	few
TGCAGTGCTAGACAGGGGGCGCAGAGCACTGAAGCTTTCTTT	CSARQGAQSTEAFF	TRBJ1-1	TRBV20-1	14	TRBD1	few
TGCAGTGCCCTAACACCCCCACAAAACCCAGGGTATGATCAGCCCCAGCATTTT	CSALTPPQNPGYDQPQHF	TRBJ1-5	TRBV20-1	18	.	.
TGTGCCAGCAGTTTGAAGGGGTTGAAATATTCACCCCTCCACTTT	CASSLKGLKYSPLHF	TRBJ1-6	TRBV28	15	.	few
TGCAGTGCTTATAAAAGCGGGGGGGCTAGAGATACGCAGTATTTT	CSAYKSGGARDTQYF	TRBJ2-3	TRBV20-1	15	TRBD2	few
TGTGCCAGCAGCTTGTTGTCCGGCACTGAAGCTTTCTTT	CASSLLSGTEAFF	TRBJ1-1	TRBV7-9	13	.	few
TGTGCCAGCAGCCTTGACGGACGGGAGAATCAGCCCCAGCATTTT	CASSLDGRENQPQHF	TRBJ1-5	TRBV5-4	15	.	.
TGTGCCAGCAGTCCGAACGCAGTGACGCGACAGCCCCAGCATTTT	CASSPNAVTRQPQHF	TRBJ1-5	TRBV12-3/TRBV12-4	15	.	.